This paragraph covers one T cell receptor (beta chain) sequence. This entry belongs to a study of T cell changes during pregnancy in multiple sclerosis. Germline V gene sequence: CDR1 MGHDK, CDR2 SYGVNS. The CDR3 covers 15 residues. J lost 2 bases, V lost 3 bases, and 6 bases had no gene match. Data came from immunoSEQ multiplex PCR; TCRdb stores just in-frame clones and leaves some out. The sample carries about 59,000 clones, around 93% recorded once. Sequences were derived from CD4+ T cells from peripheral blood mononuclear cells, sampled before pregnancy. The source is a female donor with multiple sclerosis, enrolled in a pregnancy study. The chain carries TRBV25-1 and TRBJ2-7, with 8 bases that match TRBD1. CDR3 DNA: TGTGCCAGCAGTGACGTGACAGGGGTGGCCTACGAGCAGTACTTC. It yields the protein CASSDVTGVAYEQYF.